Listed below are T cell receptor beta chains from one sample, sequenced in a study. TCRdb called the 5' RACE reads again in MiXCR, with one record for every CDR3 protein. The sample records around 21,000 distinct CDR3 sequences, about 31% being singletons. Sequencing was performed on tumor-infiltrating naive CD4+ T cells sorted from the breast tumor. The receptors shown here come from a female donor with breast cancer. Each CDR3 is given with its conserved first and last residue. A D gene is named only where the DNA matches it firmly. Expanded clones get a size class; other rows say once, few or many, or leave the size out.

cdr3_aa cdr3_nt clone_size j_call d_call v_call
CSARGASNTEAFF TGCAGTGCTAGAGGGGCCTCGAACACTGAAGCTTTCTTT few TRBJ1-1 . TRBV20-1
CASSSDRGGERETQYF TGTGCCAGCAGCTCTGACAGGGGAGGGGAACGAGAGACCCAGTACTTC . TRBJ2-5 . TRBV7-8
CASRDSSNQPQHF TGTGCCAGCCGGGACAGCTCCAATCAGCCCCAGCATTTT few TRBJ1-5 TRBD1 TRBV6-6
CAISDQGRPQHF TGTGCCATCAGTGACCAGGGACGGCCCCAGCATTTT medium-sized TRBJ1-5 . TRBV10-3
CATSDRAFEGNEQFF TGTGCCACCAGCGACCGGGCCTTTGAAGGGAATGAGCAGTTCTTC many TRBJ2-1 . TRBV15
CSARLYSSTDTQYF TGCAGTGCTAGGCTTTACTCTAGCACAGATACGCAGTATTTT few TRBJ2-3 . TRBV20-1
CSARPRVSGNEQFF TGCAGTGCTAGACCGAGGGTTTCGGGGAATGAGCAGTTCTTC many TRBJ2-1 . TRBV20-1
CSARDPSGRSEQFF TGCAGTGCTAGAGATCCTAGCGGGAGGAGCGAGCAGTTCTTC . TRBJ2-1 TRBD2 TRBV20-1
CASSSGFGGTDTQYF TGTGCCAGCAGCTCGGGGTTTGGGGGCACAGATACGCAGTATTTT . TRBJ2-3 . TRBV7-3
CASRYSNYGYTF TGTGCCAGCAGGTACTCGAACTATGGCTACACCTTC . TRBJ1-2 . TRBV6-5
CASTQQAALAKNIQYF TGCGCCAGCACCCAGCAGGCGGCTCTAGCCAAAAACATTCAGTACTTC many TRBJ2-4 . TRBV4-1
CASSARQGANNNEQFF TGTGCCAGCAGTGCGAGACAGGGGGCGAACAACAATGAGCAGTTCTTC . TRBJ2-1 TRBD1 TRBV6-1
CSARPNGLASTEEQYF TGCAGTGCTAGACCCAATGGACTAGCGAGTACTGAAGAGCAGTACTTC . TRBJ2-7 TRBD2 TRBV20-1
CSASPMRLAGNNEQFF TGCAGTGCTAGCCCTATGCGACTAGCGGGAAATAATGAGCAGTTCTTC many TRBJ2-1 TRBD2 TRBV20-1
CTSSEAVANTEAFF TGTACCAGCAGTGAAGCTGTGGCGAACACTGAAGCTTTCTTT . TRBJ1-1 . TRBV6-1
CATSGGTGEAFF TGTGCCACCAGTGGGGGGACAGGGGAAGCTTTCTTT few TRBJ1-1 TRBD1 TRBV24-1
CASSVGGPNTEAFF TGTGCCAGCAGCGTAGGGGGACCGAACACTGAAGCTTTCTTT few TRBJ1-1 . TRBV9
CASSVVSSGNTIYF TGTGCCAGCAGCGTAGTGAGTTCTGGAAACACCATATATTTT . TRBJ1-3 . TRBV9
CASSHLGIAGGNEQFF TGTGCCAGCAGTCATTTAGGGATAGCGGGAGGAAATGAGCAGTTCTTC many TRBJ2-1 TRBD2 TRBV12-3/TRBV12-4
CASSEGRDRGDNEQFF TGTGCCAGCAGTGAGGGTCGGGACAGGGGCGACAATGAGCAGTTCTTC . TRBJ2-1 TRBD1 TRBV25-1
CASSQTSERNEQFF TGTGCCAGCAGCCAGACCAGCGAGAGAAATGAGCAGTTCTTC . TRBJ2-1 . TRBV7-3
CASRNMGGTEAFF TGTGCCAGCAGAAACATGGGAGGTACTGAAGCTTTCTTT many TRBJ1-1 . TRBV6-6
CSALTPPGQGAQEQYF TGCAGTGCGTTGACCCCCCCGGGACAGGGGGCGCAAGAGCAGTACTTC medium-sized TRBJ2-7 TRBD1 TRBV20-1
CSAVGDRCSYEQYF TGCAGCGCCGTTGGAGACAGATGCTCATACGAGCAGTACTTC few TRBJ2-7 . TRBV29-1
CAWGRQGTDTQYF TGTGCCTGGGGTAGACAGGGGACAGATACGCAGTATTTT . TRBJ2-3 TRBD1 TRBV30
CASRVGTPETQYF TGTGCCAGCAGGGTCGGGACGCCAGAGACCCAGTACTTC few TRBJ2-5 . TRBV6-1
CATSTGLVNEQFF TGTGCCACCAGCACGGGACTAGTAAATGAGCAGTTCTTC once TRBJ2-1 TRBD2 TRBV15
CSGGGPENTEAFF TGCAGTGGAGGGGGCCCCGAGAACACTGAAGCTTTCTTT many TRBJ1-1 TRBD1 TRBV20-1
CSVRGAVSYEQYF TGCAGTGTTAGGGGGGCAGTGTCCTACGAGCAGTACTTC . TRBJ2-7 . TRBV20-1
CASSRAIGYQETQYF TGCGCCAGCAGCCGGGCTATAGGGTACCAAGAGACCCAGTACTTC few TRBJ2-5 . TRBV4-1
CASSPGQGNNQPQHF TGTGCCAGCAGTCCGGGACAGGGTAACAATCAGCCCCAGCATTTT few TRBJ1-5 TRBD1 TRBV12-3/TRBV12-4
CASSLQGFSYNEQFF TGTGCCAGCAGCTTACAGGGGTTCTCCTACAATGAGCAGTTCTTC . TRBJ2-1 TRBD1 TRBV5-6
CAFDSNQPQHF TGTGCCTTTGATAGCAATCAGCCCCAGCATTTT . TRBJ1-5 . TRBV19
CAISEGQGTYEQYF TGTGCCATCAGTGAGGGACAGGGGACCTACGAGCAGTACTTC few TRBJ2-7 TRBD1 TRBV10-3
CASSQTSGRAYNEQFF TGTGCCAGCAGCCAAACTAGCGGGAGGGCCTACAATGAGCAGTTCTTC few TRBJ2-1 TRBD2 TRBV3-1
CSVTGGNTEAFF TGCAGCGTGACAGGGGGGAACACTGAAGCTTTCTTT many TRBJ1-1 TRBD1 TRBV29-1
CASSVAGAGAEAFF TGTGCCAGCAGCGTAGCAGGGGCGGGCGCTGAAGCTTTCTTT many TRBJ1-1 . TRBV9
CASGTGTGQFF TGTGCCAGCGGAACTGGAACGGGGCAGTTCTTC once TRBJ2-1 . TRBV6-2/TRBV6-3
CASNAVGDRYGYTF TGCGCCAGCAACGCCGTAGGGGACAGATATGGCTACACCTTC many TRBJ1-2 TRBD1 TRBV5-1